The 25 T cell receptor beta chains in this list originate from one sample, sequenced in a study of Tregs in tolerant kidney transplant recipients. Here immunoSEQ multiplex PCR was the method, and the copy in TCRdb shows in-frame clones only, minus some. The sample holds tens of thousands of clones, about four fifths seen once. The sequenced sample consisted of CD4+ T cells from blood. The receptors were sampled from a human donor in good health.

The chain links TRBV5-1 to TRBJ2-3; D remains unclear. The CDR3 length is 14 residues. CDR1 is SGHRS, CDR2 YFSETQ, per germline. Trimming shortened V by 4 bases and J by 7 bases, and 16 bases separated the two germline ends. The CDR3 spells CASSPQGLRHTQYF. The CDR3 DNA is TGCGCCAGCAGCCCCCAAGGGCTCAGACATACGCAGTATTTT.

The sample holds one count of this clone. The rearrangement links TRBV4-3 to TRBJ1-4; TRBD1 matches at 7 bases. Germline V gene sequence: CDR1 LGHNA, CDR2 YSLEER. This CDR3 region has 17 residues. The trim removed 0 bases at V and 5 bases at J, leaving 9 bases unmatched. The CDR3 coding sequence is TGCGCCAGCAGCCAAGAGACAGGGCCAGTCCCCAATGAAAAACTGTTTTTT. Its translation is CASSQETGPVPNEKLFF.

The chain carries TRBV5-5 and TRBJ2-3; D gene unclear. The V end lost 0 bases, the J end lost 4 bases, and 12 bases lay between the germline ends. Per the germline V gene, CDR1 is SGHKS and CDR2 is YYEKEE (reference sequence). The CDR3 spans 15 residues. The CDR3 region has the DNA TGTGCCAGCAGCTTGGTTCCCTGGGTGGCAGATACGCAGTATTTT. The encoded protein is CASSLVPWVADTQYF.

The chain links TRBV7-2 to TRBJ2-7, with D perhaps being TRBD1 or TRBD2 (5 bases each). Germline V gene lookup returns CDR1 SGHTA and CDR2 FQGNSA. Trimming left V 0 bases short and J 6 bases short, with 15 bases between. This CDR3 is built from 15 residues. The CDR3 DNA is TGTGCCAGCAGCTTAGCGGGACCCGGGTCCCGCGAGCAGTACTTC. This gives the protein CASSLAGPGSREQYF.

The chain employs TRBV5-5 and TRBJ2-5; 11 bases line up with TRBD1. The trim removed 1 base at V and 5 bases at J, leaving 7 bases unmatched. CDR3 length: 16 amino acids. CDR1 SGHKS and CDR2 YYEKEE come from the germline V gene (reference sequence). CDR3 bases: TGTGCCAGCAGCTTGACAGGGACAGGGGGTTTCGAGACCCAGTACTTC. It codes for CASSLTGTGGFETQYF.

This chain uses TRBV19 with TRBJ2-6, with D perhaps matching TRBD1 or TRBD2 (5 bases each). There are 18 residues in the CDR3. Germline CDR1 reads LNHDA; CDR2 reads SQIVND (reference sequence). Trimming shortened V by 6 bases and J by 0 bases, and 18 bases separated the two germline ends. CDR3 residues: CASSLSSGLGSGANVLTF. The CDR3 bases are TGTGCCAGTAGCCTCTCTTCGGGGCTGGGCTCTGGGGCCAACGTCCTGACTTTC. The complete variable domain, with remaining parts taken from reference TRBV19 and TRBJ2-6, reads DGGITQSPKYLFRKEGQNVTLSCEQNLNHDAMYWYRQDPGQGLRLIYYSQIVNDFQKGDIAEGYSVSREKKESFPLTVTSAQKNPTAFYLCASSLSSGLGSGANVLTFGAGSRLTVL.

The chain has TRBV12-5 and TRBJ2-7; a possible D gene is TRBD2 (7 bases). In germline, CDR1 is LGHNT, CDR2 FRNRAP. The CDR3 is made up of 19 amino acids. Trimming pared 7 bases from V and 2 bases from J, leaving 30 bases between. The CDR3 loop reads CASAVGGGQRPLLTYEQYF. The CDR3, as DNA: TGTGCTAGTGCCGTGGGGGGGGGCCAGCGGCCCCTACTCACCTACGAGCAGTACTTC.

The rearrangement uses TRBV30 and TRBJ2-1; TRBD2 is a possible D gene (6 bases). V lost 3 bases and J lost 7, with 19 bases in between. This CDR3 has 15 residues. The germline gives CDR1 GTSNPN, CDR2 SVGIG (reference sequence). CDR3 DNA sequence: TGTGCCTGGAGGAGTTTCCGCGGGAAGAGTAATGAGCAGTTCTTC. This codes for CAWRSFRGKSNEQFF.

This clone was counted only a few times. This chain connects TRBV7-8 to TRBJ1-1; possibly TRBD1 for D (5 bases). Trimming pared 5 bases from V and 8 bases from J, leaving 21 bases between. This CDR3 is built from 15 residues. Germline V gives CDR1 SGHVS, CDR2 FQNEAQ. This chain's CDR3 is CASSHSPGRGREAFF. The CDR3 nucleotides read TGTGCCAGCAGCCACTCCCCCGGGAGGGGTAGGGAAGCTTTCTTT.

This clone appeared a single time. J is TRBJ2-7 and V is TRBV5-1; a possible D gene is TRBD1 (6 bases). This CDR3 is built from 13 residues. Germline CDR1 reads SGHRS; CDR2 reads YFSETQ. The V and J ends lost 4 bases and 4 bases respectively, with 12 bases between them. CDR3: CASSELGGYEQYF. The CDR3 region has the DNA TGCGCCAGCAGCGAATTAGGGGGTTACGAGCAGTACTTC.

The chain combines TRBV19 with TRBJ1-4, with no clear D. The CDR3 is 13 residues long. Germline V gene data show CDR1 as LNHDA and CDR2 as SQIVND (reference sequence). The V and J ends lost 4 bases and 8 bases respectively, with 11 bases between them. The CDR3 reads CASSNGGREKLFF. In nucleotides, the CDR3 is TGTGCCAGTAGTAATGGCGGGAGGGAAAAACTGTTTTTT. The full variable domain, rest sourced from reference TRBV19 and TRBJ1-4, is DGGITQSPKYLFRKEGQNVTLSCEQNLNHDAMYWYRQDPGQGLRLIYYSQIVNDFQKGDIAEGYSVSREKKESFPLTVTSAQKNPTAFYLCASSNGGREKLFFGSGTQLSVL.

The rearrangement uses TRBV25-1 and TRBJ2-5; TRBD1 is a possible D gene (7 bases). Per germline, CDR1 MGHDK and CDR2 SYGVNS. The CDR3 extends over 14 amino acids. Trimming pared 0 bases from V and 5 bases from J, leaving 10 bases between. The CDR3 sequence: CASSEYRGVETQYF. The CDR3 DNA reads TGTGCCAGCAGTGAATACAGGGGGGTCGAGACCCAGTACTTC.

This chain connects TRBV7-9 to TRBJ2-7, with 14 bases lining up with TRBD2. The CDR3 is 17 amino acids. Germline CDR1 is SEHNR and CDR2 is FQNEAQ (reference sequence). The J segment lost 0 bases and the V segment lost 5 bases, leaving 6 bases of the junction unmatched. The CDR3 here is CASSDFGTSGGSYEQYF. The DNA of the CDR3 is TGTGCCAGCAGCGACTTTGGGACTAGCGGGGGCTCCTACGAGCAGTACTTC.

This clone occurred once. This rearrangement joins TRBV7-2 to TRBJ1-1; D gene ambiguous. This CDR3 has 12 amino acids. Per germline, CDR1 SGHTA and CDR2 FQGNSA. V gave up 1 base and J gave up 10 bases, with 10 bases separating them. The CDR3 protein is CASSLGDMGAFF. DNA for the CDR3: TGTGCCAGCAGCTTAGGCGACATGGGAGCTTTCTTT.

J is TRBJ2-1 and V is TRBV2; TRBD2 matches 12 bases. Germline lookup yields CDR1 SNHLY and CDR2 FYNNEI. V was clipped by 6 bases and J by 10 bases; unmatched bases: 10. The CDR3 has 15 amino acids. The CDR3 sequence is CASRRLAGVGEEQFF. The CDR3, as DNA: TGTGCCAGCAGGCGACTAGCGGGAGTAGGAGAGGAGCAGTTCTTC.

The V gene is TRBV5-4, the J gene TRBJ2-3; possibly TRBD2 for D (7 bases). Germline CDR1 reads SGHNT; CDR2 reads YYREEE (reference sequence). The CDR3 is 15 residues long. Trimming cost V 2 bases and J 0 bases, with 10 bases left between them. The CDR3 nucleotides read TGTGCCAGCAGCTTCTCGGGGGGCAGCACAGATACGCAGTATTTT. It yields the protein CASSFSGGSTDTQYF.

CDR3 sequence: CASSLMQAGGVKTQYF. CDR3 bases: TGTGCCAGCAGCTTGATGCAAGCGGGGGGGGTAAAGACCCAGTACTTC. The chain carries TRBV5-4 and TRBJ2-5; 10 nucleotides match TRBD2. Per germline, CDR1 SGHNT and CDR2 YYREEE (reference sequence). With V trimmed by 1 base and J by 6 bases, 9 bases remained unmatched. The CDR3 contains 16 residues.

This rearrangement joins TRBV6-5 to TRBJ1-2, with unresolved D. V was shortened by 0 bases and J by 5 bases, with 7 bases between the two germline ends. Germline V gene sequence: CDR1 MNHEY, CDR2 SVGAGI. This CDR3 comprises 13 residues. The DNA of the CDR3 is TGTGCCAGCAGTTACTCGAAACAATATGGCTACACCTTC. Protein: CASSYSKQYGYTF.

J is TRBJ2-2 and V is TRBV6-4, with 11 positions matching TRBD2. The CDR3 spans 17 residues. Germline V gene data show CDR1 as MRHNA and CDR2 as SNTAGT. Unmatched junction bases numbered 4, after V lost 3 bases and J lost 1 base. CDR3 nucleotide sequence: TGTGCCAGCAGTGAAACTAGCGGGGGAGTGAACACCGGGGAGCTGTTTTTT. It is translated as CASSETSGGVNTGELFF.

The J gene is TRBJ2-5, the V gene TRBV4-1; 12 positions match TRBD2. V trimming: 1 base; J trimming: 4 bases; junction bases outside the gene matches: 7. The CDR3 covers 17 residues. The germline V gene encodes CDR1 MGHRA and CDR2 YSYEKL. The CDR3 spells CASSQVDMGLAGETQYF. The DNA of the CDR3 is TGCGCCAGCAGCCAAGTGGACATGGGACTAGCGGGAGAGACCCAGTACTTC.

This clone has at least ten counts. The V and J genes are TRBV5-4 and TRBJ2-7; a weak D match, TRBD2 (7 bases). This CDR3 has 14 amino acids. V was pared by 2 bases and J by 3 bases, with 12 bases between. The germline gives CDR1 SGHNT, CDR2 YYREEE (reference sequence). The CDR3 nucleotides read TGTGCCAGCAGCTTACGGGGGGCGGACTACGAGCAGTACTTC. Translated, it gives CASSLRGADYEQYF.

This clone appeared a few times. The V and J genes are TRBV7-9 and TRBJ2-3, with D unclear. Germline CDR1 and CDR2: SEHNR and FQNEAQ (reference sequence). Trimming removed 3 bases from V and 0 bases from J, with 4 bases in between. The CDR3 extends over 13 amino acids. For the CDR3, the DNA is TGTGCCAGCAGCTTCCAAAGCACAGATACGCAGTATTTT. Protein product: CASSFQSTDTQYF.

This clone was detected only a few times. The V and J genes are TRBV11-2 and TRBJ1-5, with a tentative D call TRBD1 (5 bases). CDR1 and CDR2 from the germline V gene are SGHAT and FQNNGV. V gave up 3 bases and J gave up 2 bases, with 11 bases separating them. This CDR3 comprises 15 residues. The CDR3 bases are TGTGCCAGCAGCTTGGGCGTGGGGGGCAATCAGCCCCAGCATTTT. Its protein is CASSLGVGGNQPQHF. The variable domain in full, completed from reference TRBV11-2 and TRBJ1-5, reads EAGVAQSPRYKIIEKRQSVAFWCNPISGHATLYWYQQILGQGPKLLIQFQNNGVVDDSQLPKDRFSAERLKGVDSTLKIQPAKLEDSAVYLCASSLGVGGNQPQHFGDGTRLSIL.

This clone was observed a single time. This sequence joins TRBV30 and TRBJ2-1; D ambiguous. Trimming left V 3 bases short and J 9 bases short, with 15 bases between. Germline V gives CDR1 GTSNPN, CDR2 SVGIG (reference sequence). The length of the CDR3 is 13 residues. The DNA for the CDR3 is TGTGCCTGGAGAGGTTCTATGTGGGGTGAGCAGTTCTTC. This translates into CAWRGSMWGEQFF.

The chain links TRBV5-8 to TRBJ1-2; D unresolved. CDR1 and CDR2 (germline): SGHTS, YDEGEE. The CDR3 runs to 12 residues. V lost 7 bases, J lost 8 bases, and 15 bases lay in between. CDR3 DNA sequence: TGTGCCAGCCGGCGGGGTGTAGGAGGCTACACCTTC. It encodes CASRRGVGGYTF.